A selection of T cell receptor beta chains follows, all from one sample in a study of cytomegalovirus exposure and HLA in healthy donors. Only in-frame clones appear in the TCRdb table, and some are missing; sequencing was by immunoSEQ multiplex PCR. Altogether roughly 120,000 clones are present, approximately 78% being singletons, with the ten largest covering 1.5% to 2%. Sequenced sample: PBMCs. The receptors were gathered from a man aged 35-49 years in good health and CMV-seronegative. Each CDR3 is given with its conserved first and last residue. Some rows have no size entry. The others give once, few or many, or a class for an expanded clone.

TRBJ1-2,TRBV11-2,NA,CASSLVSGDYGYTF
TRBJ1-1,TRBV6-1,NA,CASSFSSVNTEAFF
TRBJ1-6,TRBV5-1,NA,CASSLSSGSPLHF
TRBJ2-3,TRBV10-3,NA,CAIRDGTSGSTDTQYF
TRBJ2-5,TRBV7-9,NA,CSSRWFEETQYF
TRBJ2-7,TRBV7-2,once,CASSLRTGRIEQYF
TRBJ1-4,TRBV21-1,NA,CASSKPKARQGAQEKLFF
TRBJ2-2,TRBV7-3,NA,CASSLERSGGGELFF
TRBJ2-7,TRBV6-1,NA,CASSGLAGVSYEQYF
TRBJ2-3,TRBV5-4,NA,CASSSSLTSGGADTQYF
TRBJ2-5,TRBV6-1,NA,CASRLTSGRQETQYF
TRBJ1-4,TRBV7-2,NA,CASSPRPGGNEKLFF
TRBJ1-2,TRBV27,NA,CASSLFRQPRGGYTF
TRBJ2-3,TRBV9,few,CASSVGVLAGGSTDTQYF
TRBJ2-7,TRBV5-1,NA,CASRGGPYEQYF
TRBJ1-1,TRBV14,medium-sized,CASSQSRGEDTEAFF
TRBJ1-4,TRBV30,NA,CAWSVAGGLREKLFF
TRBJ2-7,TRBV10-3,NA,CAISDREWYEQYF
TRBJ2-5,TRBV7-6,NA,CASSFWVRETQYF
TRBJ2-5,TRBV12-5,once,CASGSDGQKETQYF
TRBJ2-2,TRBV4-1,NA,CASSQDTLAGVTGELFF
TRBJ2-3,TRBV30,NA,CAWRKAATDTQYF
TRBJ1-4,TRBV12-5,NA,CASGFLAQGVDEKLFF